This TCR beta chain comes out of a study of type 1 and type 2 diabetes patients. Trimming took 3 bases from V and 6 from J, leaving 17 bases between them. CDR1 is SNHLY, CDR2 FYNNEI, per germline. CDR3 length: 15 amino acids. PCR was run on genomic DNA. Multiplex PCR with 30 forward and 13 reverse primers amplified the TCR beta CDR3. One entry per CDR3 protein results from TCRdb running MiXCR on the multiplex PCR reads. The top ten hold around 13% of the sample, which has 270,000 or so distinct CDR3 sequences, 40% to 50% seen once. No donor had another autoimmune disease or recent infection within four weeks.

This chain links TRBV2 with TRBJ1-2; D is unresolved. Sequencing used peripheral blood mononuclear cells (PBMCs). The clonotype originates from a man younger than 35 with type 2 diabetes. The CDR3 coding sequence is TGTGCCAGCAGTGATGCCGTCTGGAAAAGGGATGGCTACACCTTC. This codes for CASSDAVWKRDGYTF. Based on the CDR3 plus reference TRBV2 and TRBJ1-2, the full variable domain is EPEVTQTPSHQVTQMGQEVILRCVPISNHLYFYWYRQILGQKVEFLVSFYNNEISEKSEIFDDQFSVERPDGSNFTLKIRSTKLEDSAMYFCASSDAVWKRDGYTFGSGTRLTVV.